This T cell receptor beta chain appears in the sequencing data of a study of T cell changes during pregnancy in multiple sclerosis. V dropped 0 bases and J dropped 4; count of bases not matched to a gene: 4. Germline-derived CDR1 and CDR2 are SGHRS and YFSETQ. The CDR3 has 17 amino acids. Clones were read by immunoSEQ multiplex PCR, and TCRdb kept only the in-frame ones, dropping some. Of about 38,000 clones listed, 90% to 95% were seen once; the top ten hold about 8%. This rearrangement joins TRBV5-1 to TRBJ2-2, with 12 bases that match TRBD2. The receptor was isolated from a female donor with multiple sclerosis, enrolled in a pregnancy study. Sequences were derived from CD8+ T cells from peripheral blood mononuclear cells, sampled in the third trimester of pregnancy. CDR3 sequence (DNA): TGCGCCAGCAGCTTGGGACTAGCGGGGGCCAGCACCGGGGAGCTGTTTTTT. It is translated as CASSLGLAGASTGELFF.